The 11 T cell receptor beta chains listed next were all sequenced from one sample in a study of long-term antiretroviral therapy in people with HIV. Assay version v3.0 of immunoSEQ was used, and it was run at survey level. Sequencing used immunoSEQ multiplex PCR; TCRdb keeps in-frame clones, though not all of them. The sample lists 30,000 to 35,000 clones, 80% to 90% occurring once. Sequences were derived from unsorted PBMCs, sampled 0.4 years before starting antiretroviral therapy. The source is a man aged 18 to 35 with HIV.

The CDR3 DNA sequence: TGCGCCAGCAGCTTTTCGGGTCTGGACACTGAAGCTTTCTTT. Amino acid sequence: CASSFSGLDTEAFF. This sequence joins TRBV5-1 and TRBJ1-1; D unclear. The V end was cut by 2 bases, the J end by 3 bases, with 11 bases between. The germline CDR1 and CDR2 sequences are SGHRS and YFSETQ. There are 14 residues in the CDR3.

The CDR3, as DNA: TGTGCCAGCAGCTTAGCAGCGGCCGCTTACAATGAGCAGTTCTTC. Translating gives CASSLAAAAYNEQFF. J is TRBJ2-1 and V is TRBV7-2; TRBD2 might be the D (5 bases). CDR1 and CDR2 (germline): SGHTA, FQGNSA. The CDR3 is 15 amino acids. Between the trimmed V and J ends, which lost 0 bases and 4 bases, there was a span of 10 bases.

The gene calls are TRBV18 and TRBJ2-7; 10 bases align to TRBD1. The germline V gene encodes CDR1 KGHSH and CDR2 LQKENI. Unmatched junction bases numbered 13, after V lost 3 bases and J lost 2 bases. The CDR3 runs 18 residues. The CDR3 spells CASSPTVLRTGGTYEQYF. The CDR3 region has the DNA TGTGCCAGCTCACCTACTGTCTTACGGACAGGGGGAACCTACGAGCAGTACTTC.

The chain links TRBV4-1 to TRBJ1-2; 8 nucleotides agree with TRBD1. J was trimmed by 2 bases and V by 3 bases; bases with no gene match: 2. CDR3 size: 14 residues. The germline gives CDR1 MGHRA, CDR2 YSYEKL. CDR3 DNA: TGCGCCAGCAGCCAGGGGACAGGCAACTATGGCTACACCTTC. It encodes CASSQGTGNYGYTF.

Note on this clone: Distinct nucleotide sequences in the sample also encode this CDR3. The chain is built from TRBV7-8 and TRBJ2-7; a possible D gene is TRBD2 (6 bases). Germline values: CDR1 SGHVS, CDR2 FQNEAQ. V gave up 3 bases and J gave up 3 bases, with 6 bases separating them. The CDR3 has 12 amino acids. The CDR3, as DNA: TGTGCCAGCAGCTTGCGGGGCTACGAGCAGTACTTC. The encoded protein is CASSLRGYEQYF.

V is TRBV19 and J is TRBJ2-3; 7 bases align to TRBD2. CDR1 and CDR2 (germline): LNHDA, SQIVND (reference sequence). The CDR3 totals 16 residues. Unmatched junction bases numbered 4, after V lost 1 base and J lost 0 bases. The CDR3 loop reads CASSIGRETSTDTQYF. CDR3 coding DNA: TGTGCCAGTAGTATAGGGCGGGAGACTAGCACAGATACGCAGTATTTT.

This clone was observed a handful of times. This chain joins TRBV29-1 and TRBJ2-3, with unresolved D. Per the germline V gene, CDR1 is SQVTM and CDR2 is ANQGSEA. Trimming pared 3 bases from V and 3 bases from J, leaving 16 bases between. The CDR3 loop spans 15 amino acids. The CDR3 sequence: CSVDISASRTDTQYF. The CDR3 nucleotides read TGCAGCGTTGATATTTCTGCCAGCAGAACAGATACGCAGTATTTT.

The J gene is TRBJ2-7, the V gene TRBV7-2; TRBD2 is a possible D gene (5 bases). CDR1 and CDR2 from the germline V gene are SGHTA and FQGNSA. V lost 0 bases, J lost 3 bases, and 12 bases lay in between. This CDR3 contains 15 residues. This chain's CDR3 is CASSLARSSIYEQYF. In DNA form, the CDR3 reads TGTGCCAGCAGCTTAGCGCGGTCTAGCATCTACGAGCAGTACTTC.

V is TRBV18 and J is TRBJ1-5; no definite D call. The V end was cut by 2 bases, the J end by 1 base, with 9 bases between. The CDR3 is 15 amino acids. Germline CDR1 is KGHSH and CDR2 is LQKENI. The CDR3 here is CASSPTILSNQPQHF. The DNA of the CDR3 is TGTGCCAGCTCACCAACGATACTCAGCAATCAGCCCCAGCATTTT.

The CDR3 coding sequence is TGTGCCAGCTCACTAGGGACAGGGAGTGAAAAACTGTTTTTT. This encodes CASSLGTGSEKLFF. The V gene is TRBV18, the J gene TRBJ1-4; TRBD1 matches at 9 bases. The CDR3 has 14 amino acids. Germline V gene lookup returns CDR1 KGHSH and CDR2 LQKENI. V lost 4 bases, J lost 7 bases, and 4 bases stayed unmatched.

This clone was observed a handful of times. The chain couples TRBV5-6 to TRBJ2-2, with 7 bases aligning to TRBD1. The V gene end was trimmed by 4 bases and the J gene end by 4 bases; junction bases not matched to a gene: 10. The CDR3 is 16 residues long. Germline loops: CDR1 SGHDT, CDR2 YYEEEE. The CDR3 coding sequence is TGTGCCAGCAGCCTACCCGGGACAGTAGTCACCGGGGAGCTGTTTTTT. This gives the protein CASSLPGTVVTGELFF.